The entry that follows covers one T cell receptor (beta chain) sequence. The antigen remains unidentified. The record originates from a study of beta chain features in type 1 diabetes. Overall study: Patients did not differ from healthy donors in age, gender or cell yield.

Study observations and caveats: Sequencing of cDNA might inflate the share of cells that strongly express TCR.

Using CD45RO/CCR7/CD25/CD127/CD95/CD27, CD4+ naive, central memory, regulatory and stem cell-like memory cells were sorted. Reverse transcription of all isolated RNA meant that expressed TCRB transcripts were sequenced. The protocol was immunoSEQ multiplex PCR, while the TCRdb copy is restricted to in-frame clones and leaves out a portion. The profile covers over 300,000 clones, with less than 9.5% appearing a single time and less than 0.45% taken by the ten largest. The clonotype comes from a woman between 18 and 30 years old in good health. Input material: central memory CD4+ T cells from blood.

Here the CDR3 reads CASSPSGRARNVEQFF. DNA for the CDR3: TGTGCCAGCAGCCCGAGCGGGAGGGCGAGGAATGTTGAGCAGTTCTTC. V gene TRBV13 combines with J gene TRBJ2-1; 10 nucleotides line up with TRBD2. The CDR3 runs to 16 residues. Germline V gives CDR1 PRHDT, CDR2 FYEKMQ (reference sequence). V shed 5 bases and J 9 bases; nucleotides not matched to a gene: 13.